The clone carrying this TCR beta chain was detected ten times or more. The sample belongs to a study of neurological immune-mediated disorders. TCRdb re-called the 5' RACE reads with MiXCR, one entry per CDR3 protein. The sample shows fewer than 85,000 distinct CDR3 sequences, 4.8% of them seen only once. Unsorted libraries were prepared from 2 million PBMCs that had been stored at -80 C. V lost 2 bases, J lost 10 bases, and 20 bases stayed unmatched. CDR3 length equals 17 residues. Germline lookup yields CDR1 SGHRS and CDR2 YFSETQ. Sequenced material: PBMCs. This receptor was obtained from a woman aged 70-85 years with multiple sclerosis. The J gene is TRBJ1-1, the V gene TRBV5-1; 7 bases line up with TRBD1. CDR3 DNA sequence: TGCGCCAGCAGCTTCGGGACAGCTATCTCCACCCTACCGGGAGCTTTCTTT. Translating it yields CASSFGTAISTLPGAFF.